Presented here are 21 T cell receptor beta chains from one specimen sequenced in a study of shared T cell receptors in the human thymus. Measured with immunoSEQ multiplex PCR; TCRdb has only the in-frame clones, and not every one. The table records roughly 560,000 clones, more than 75% of them present only once. The data were also submitted as part of a second study, on human thymus T cells.

The sequenced sample was thymocytes. The source is a boy in the first two years of life with a congenital heart defect.

This chain links TRBV29-1 with TRBJ2-1; 8 bases fit TRBD2. Germline V gives CDR1 SQVTM, CDR2 ANQGSEA. This CDR3 has 18 residues. V lost 1 base to trimming and J lost 0 bases; unmatched junction nucleotides: 11. The CDR3: CSVEVLASGFSSYNEQFF. The CDR3 DNA follows: TGCAGCGTTGAAGTACTGGCTAGCGGGTTCAGCTCCTACAATGAGCAGTTCTTC.

The V gene is TRBV2, the J gene TRBJ2-1; 10 positions match TRBD2. Germline V gives CDR1 SNHLY, CDR2 FYNNEI. After removal of 0 bases from V and 7 bases from J, the junction contained 6 bases not matched to a gene. The CDR3 spans 16 residues. CDR3 loop: CASSEAPSGSWNEQFF. The CDR3 nucleotides read TGTGCCAGCAGTGAAGCTCCTAGCGGGAGCTGGAATGAGCAGTTCTTC.

The J gene is TRBJ2-5, the V gene TRBV27, with D perhaps TRBD1 (6 bases). This CDR3 spans 14 amino acids. V was trimmed by 0 bases and J by 4 bases, leaving 9 bases between them. The germline V gene has CDR1 MNHEY and CDR2 SMNVEV (reference sequence). The CDR3 loop reads CASSLSAGAETQYF. The CDR3 coding sequence is TGTGCCAGCAGTTTATCGGCAGGGGCAGAGACCCAGTACTTC.

This chain connects TRBV14 to TRBJ2-7; D possibly corresponds to TRBD2 (6 bases). V was cut by 4 bases and J by 3 bases, with 10 bases left in between. The CDR3 sequence is 13 residues long. Germline CDR1 is SGHDN and CDR2 is FVKESK. The CDR3 region is CASSRGTRYEQYF. The CDR3 DNA sequence: TGTGCCAGCAGCCGGGGGACTCGCTACGAGCAGTACTTC.

V is TRBV19 and J is TRBJ2-1; a possible D gene is TRBD2 (5 bases). The CDR3 runs 10 residues. V dropped 6 bases and J dropped 14 bases, with 11 bases sitting between them. CDR1 and CDR2 (germline): LNHDA, SQIVND (reference sequence). CDR3 in amino acids: CASSPKREFF. The CDR3, as DNA: TGTGCCAGTAGCCCGAAGAGGGAGTTCTTC.

The chain employs TRBV12-5 and TRBJ2-7, with TRBD2 identical over 11 bases. The CDR3 is made up of 14 amino acids. Germline V CDR1 and CDR2: LGHNT, FRNRAP. J was trimmed by 5 bases and V by 4 bases; bases with no gene match: 4. The DNA of the CDR3 is TGTGCTAGTGGTTCGACTAGCGGGAAACACGAGCAGTACTTC. This translates into CASGSTSGKHEQYF.

This chain connects TRBV10-1 to TRBJ2-3, with TRBD2 matching over 14 bases. The CDR3 extends over 15 amino acids. Germline V lookup: CDR1 WNHNN, CDR2 SYGVQD (reference sequence). The V gene end was trimmed by 9 bases and the J gene end by 5 bases; junction bases not matched to a gene: 7. The CDR3 region is CASTPGLAGEDTQYF. The CDR3 coding sequence is TGCGCCAGTACCCCGGGACTAGCGGGAGAAGATACGCAGTATTTT.

The chain recombines TRBV19 with TRBJ2-1; D perhaps matches TRBD2 (5 bases). The CDR3 has 13 residues. Germline V gene sequence: CDR1 LNHDA, CDR2 SQIVND (reference sequence). Between the trimmed V and J ends, which lost 9 bases and 9 bases, there was a span of 18 bases. The CDR3 protein is CASDYSGVGEQFF. The CDR3, as DNA: TGTGCCAGCGACTATTCCGGGGTTGGTGAGCAGTTCTTC.

The rearrangement uses TRBV5-1 and TRBJ1-4; 12 bases are a match to TRBD1. CDR3 length equals 17 residues. The V segment lost 0 bases and the J segment 8 bases; nucleotides outside the gene matches: 8. Germline loops: CDR1 SGHRS, CDR2 YFSETQ. The CDR3 protein is CASSLGRDRGRREKLFF. The CDR3 DNA sequence: TGCGCCAGCAGCTTGGGCAGGGACAGGGGGCGAAGGGAAAAACTGTTTTTT.

V is TRBV6-1 and J is TRBJ1-2; tentatively, D is TRBD1 (6 bases). CDR3 length equals 15 residues. Germline V lookup: CDR1 MNHNS, CDR2 SASEGT. The V and J ends lost 2 bases and 3 bases respectively, with 13 bases between them. In nucleotides, the CDR3 is TGTGCCAGCAGTGAATCTCCAAACAGGGACTATGGCTACACCTTC. It yields the protein CASSESPNRDYGYTF.

The gene calls are TRBV29-1 and TRBJ2-7; 10 bases line up with TRBD1. Germline CDR1 and CDR2: SQVTM and ANQGSEA. Trimming cost V 3 bases and J 5 bases; bases outside gene matches: 4. The CDR3 length is 13 residues. The CDR3 bases are TGCAGCGTTGAGGGACAGGGGACCCACGAGCAGTACTTC. Encoded protein: CSVEGQGTHEQYF.

This clone was seen just once. The rearrangement links TRBV6-6 to TRBJ1-1, with D possibly TRBD1 on 6 matching bases. The CDR3 is made up of 16 amino acids. CDR1 and CDR2 (germline): MNHNY, SVGAGI (reference sequence). V lost 2 bases and J lost 0, with 13 bases in between. In DNA, the CDR3 is TGTGCCAGCAGTTACCCCGACAGGACCATGAACACTGAAGCTTTCTTT. This translates into CASSYPDRTMNTEAFF.

The chain uses TRBV6-5 and TRBJ2-3; D is perhaps TRBD2 (5 bases). V lost 7 bases and J 4 bases, leaving 9 bases between the germline ends. The germline CDR1 and CDR2 sequences are MNHEY and SVGAGI. The CDR3 consists of 12 residues. The CDR3 loop is CASTGLADTQYF. The CDR3 coding sequence is TGTGCCAGCACGGGATTGGCAGATACGCAGTATTTT.

The rearrangement uses TRBV2 and TRBJ1-1, with a possible D match to TRBD1 (5 bases). The CDR3 is 13 amino acids. Per germline, CDR1 SNHLY and CDR2 FYNNEI. Deletions cut 9 bases from V and 0 bases from J, with 11 bases between. The CDR3 is CASQGIMNTEAFF. The CDR3 DNA reads as TGTGCCAGTCAGGGCATCATGAACACTGAAGCTTTCTTT.

The chain links TRBV30 to TRBJ1-1, with 10 bases matching TRBD1. From germline, CDR1 is GTSNPN and CDR2 SVGIG (reference sequence). V shed 1 base, J shed 6 bases, and the junction held 5 bases outside the gene matches. The CDR3 covers 14 residues. In DNA, the CDR3 is TGTGCCTGGAGTGATGACAGGGGGCCCCCTGAAGCTTTCTTT. Its protein is CAWSDDRGPPEAFF.

The J gene is TRBJ1-2, the V gene TRBV7-9; D unclear. CDR1 and CDR2 from the germline V gene are SEHNR and FQNEAQ (reference sequence). V lost 4 bases and J 6 bases, leaving 12 bases between the germline ends. CDR3 length: 13 residues. The CDR3 reads CASSCNSSNGYTF. The CDR3 DNA is TGTGCCAGCAGCTGCAACAGCTCAAATGGCTACACCTTC.

The chain combines TRBV11-2 with TRBJ2-2, with TRBD2 as a possible D gene (5 bases). The germline V gene encodes CDR1 SGHAT and CDR2 FQNNGV. V was cut by 2 bases and J by 5 bases, with 15 bases left in between. There are 16 residues in the CDR3. The CDR3 reads CASSLKGESVTGELFF. CDR3 sequence (DNA): TGTGCCAGCAGCTTAAAGGGAGAGTCCGTTACCGGGGAGCTGTTTTTT.

This rearrangement joins TRBV5-3 to TRBJ2-7; TRBD1 agrees at 7 bases. TRBV5-3 is flagged as an ORF with uncertain function. Trimming at V came to 5 bases and at J to 1 base, leaving 12 bases not matched to a gene. The CDR3 totals 16 residues. The CDR3 loop reads CARSPCVGTDSYEQYF. The CDR3 nucleotides are TGTGCCAGAAGTCCCTGTGTCGGGACAGATTCCTACGAGCAGTACTTC.

The chain has TRBV11-2 and TRBJ2-5; TRBD2 matches at 9 bases. V was clipped by 5 bases and J by 3 bases; unmatched bases: 7. In germline, CDR1 is SGHAT, CDR2 FQNNGV. The CDR3 spans 15 residues. CDR3 region: CASSVSGSVEETQYF. For the CDR3, the DNA is TGTGCCAGCAGCGTTAGCGGGAGTGTTGAAGAGACCCAGTACTTC.

This chain links TRBV11-2 with TRBJ2-1, with 11 bases that match TRBD2. Per germline, CDR1 SGHAT and CDR2 FQNNGV. The CDR3 extends over 15 amino acids. J was trimmed by 7 bases and V by 5 bases; bases with no gene match: 7. This CDR3 reads CASSQLAGDRNEQFF. CDR3 nucleotides: TGTGCCAGCAGCCAACTAGCGGGAGACAGGAATGAGCAGTTCTTC.

The CDR3 region has the DNA TGCAGTGTGGAGGGAGATACGCAGTATTTT. It yields the protein CSVEGDTQYF. The chain couples TRBV20-1 to TRBJ2-3, with D possibly being TRBD2 (6 bases). The CDR3 sequence is 10 residues long. The germline V and J ends were trimmed by 7 bases and 5 bases, with 7 bases remaining between them. Germline V lookup: CDR1 DFQATT, CDR2 SNEGSKA (reference sequence).